This note documents a single TCR beta chain sequence. Its recognized antigen is unknown. Within one base of it there is no much larger clone, and no base qualities were kept. The entry originates in a study of shared clonotypes between healthy human individuals (TCRdb year 2020). About the study as a whole: A couple of women and a few men aged 18 to 49 years were included in the cohort. The study deeply sequenced blood TCR repertoires of five healthy adults to estimate repertoire size and the extent of clonotype sharing between individuals. Each donor's leukapheresis produced roughly between about 0.8 and 8.9 billion PBMCs. To increase sequencing depth and limit assay-specific biases, different laboratories used diverse techniques to prepare libraries and sequence TCR repertoires. For each donor, three plates each were used for CD4 naive and CD4 memory, two plates were used for CD8 naive, and one plate was used for CD8 memory. Paper-wide results and their limitations: Compared with non-shared clonotypes, clonotypes shared by all four sorted-subset donors had higher generation probabilities. Estimated clonotype richness was generally larger for naive than for memory subsets. Sharing across four donors was observed for around 4.8% of naive CD4, over 3% of naive CD8, 2% to 2.5% of memory CD4, and roughly 0.4% of memory CD8 clonotypes. Based on pairwise subsampling, the degree of clonotype sharing among donors was expected to be affected by sequencing depth. Rarefaction of sorted-subset datasets indicated incomplete sequencing despite the large sequencing depth. Only blood was sampled, and tissue TCR repertoires likely differ from those in blood. The small number of donors limited the genetic and exposure-history diversity represented.

For the CD8 naive samples, CD45RO-negative cells were positively selected for CCR7, yielding a CD45RA+CCR7+ population from which TemRA cells were excluded. The donors were healthy, HIV-negative adults who had no recently reported acute infections or vaccinations. Only Caucasian adults living in Nashville, Tennessee, USA were represented among the donors. Blood was obtained by leukapheresis, after which PBMCs were separated by Ficoll-Histopaque density gradient centrifugation and cryopreserved in liquid nitrogen vapor phase. Analytical flow cytometry was used to check the purity and quantity of every magnetically sorted T cell population. From each sorted fraction, genomic DNA was isolated and quantified by UV absorbance on a Nanodrop 2000c. Using the deep immunoSEQ assay, multiplex PCR amplified TCR CDR3 regions from genomic DNA. Extracted genomic DNA from each cell subset was spread evenly across all wells of several immunoSEQ 96-well plates, with each plate serving as a replicate. For sorted subsets, about 220 ng of genomic DNA, equivalent to tens of thousands of T cell genomes, went into each replicate PCR. Purified libraries were measured with a Qubit 3.0 fluorometer, size-checked on a Bioanalyzer 2100, and measured again with the KAPA Library Quantification kit. Each immunoSEQ 96-well plate was sequenced on its own single-read 150-cycle Illumina NextSeq 550 flow cell. The study's processing was this. Because only junctional sequences without quality scores were contained in the immunoSEQ output, filtering matching that applied to full-length reads could not be performed. Sequences were annotated with PyIR, a Python wrapper for IgBLAST v1.9, and V/J genes and CDR3 were assigned using IMGT germline references. Reads with weak V/J assignments (E-value above 1e-6), missing CDR3, stop codons, out-of-frame junctions, or ambiguous translated residues were removed. V3J clonotypes were defined as sequences sharing the same inferred V gene, J gene, and CDR3 amino acid sequence. The percentage overlap between two repertoires was calculated by dividing the number of shared unique clonotypes by the size of the smaller repertoire. RTK rarefaction, the Chao1 estimator, and Recon v2.1 estimates of unobserved clonotypes were used to assess repertoire richness. Generation probabilities were computed with OLGA for all TCRbeta clonotypes obtained by the gDNA method from several donors. The table was pulled from immuneACCESS by TCRdb, which kept in-frame rearrangements only. Such tables lose some clones; where checked, under half of the loss comes from unresolved V genes, and the rest has no known cause. V, J and clone size were drawn from that table, and D and trimming were deduced from the DNA. This sample has more than 2 million clones in its table, and 85% to 95% of those were observed once. Around 1.8% of the sample lies in the top ten.

The germline ends are 13 bases apart after V is trimmed by 1 base and J by 5 bases. For CDR1 and CDR2, the germline V gene lists SGDLS and YYNGEE. The CDR3 runs 15 amino acids, cysteine and phenylalanine included. Here the CDR3 DNA is all that survives: 45 bases in frame from base 1. The receptor's source is a man aged 18 to 30 in good health. Some clones in this sample may be carry-over from other donors' samples. The rearranged chain carries TRBV9 and TRBJ2-1, with a tentative D gene TRBD2 over 5 matching bases. The sequenced material came from naive CD8+ T cells from PBMCs. What the cell subset or site label conveys for this sample: CD45RA+CCR7+. The nucleotides are TGTGCCAGCAGCGTACAGGCGGGTCCGAACAATGAGCAGTTCTTC. It translates as CASSVQAGPNNEQFF.